Shown below are 32 T cell receptor beta chains from a single sample sequenced in a study of regulatory T cells in long-lasting Graves disease. Time point here: persistent/refractory GD, antithyroid drugs over 5 years with positive TRAb. Making the TCR library involved RNA that had been extracted from PBMCs. Arm-PCR with iRepertoire HTBI primers amplified the CDR3 regions for these TCR beta libraries. TCRdb ran MiXCR on the multiplex PCR reads and lists one entry per CDR3 protein. The sample lists 400,000 to 450,000 distinct CDR3 sequences, about a quarter occurring once. This specimen was peripheral blood mononuclear cells (PBMCs), taken when the disease was refractory, from a patient treated with antithyroid drugs. The source is a female donor with Graves disease.

The chain is built from TRBV19 and TRBJ2-7, with D perhaps matching TRBD2 (6 bases). Germline-derived CDR1 and CDR2 are LNHDA and SQIVND (reference sequence). The CDR3 is made up of 17 amino acids. The V end was cut by 10 bases, the J end by 0 bases, with 25 bases between. CDR3 sequence reads: CATQGRTPTRGSYEQYF. The CDR3 DNA sequence: TGTGCCACCCAAGGGAGGACGCCTACTAGGGGCTCCTACGAGCAGTACTTC.

This clonotype was seen at least ten times. The genes are TRBV2 and TRBJ2-2; D remains unclear. V shed 10 bases and J shed 1 base, with 16 bases lying between them. Germline V gives CDR1 SNHLY, CDR2 FYNNEI. The CDR3 extends over 15 amino acids. CDR3 nucleotide sequence: TGTGCCATTCGCTACACCCTACAGAACACCGGGGAGCTGTTTTTT. Its protein product is CAIRYTLQNTGELFF.

This clonotype was detected a few times. This may arise from a read error, as a much more abundant clone is one base away. The chain is built from TRBV2 and TRBJ2-7, with TRBD1 matching over 7 bases. The CDR3 covers 12 residues. With 7 bases clipped from V and 2 bases from J, the junction kept 2 bases outside the gene matches. The V gene's germline CDR1 is SNHLY and CDR2 FYNNEI. The CDR3 loop is CASTGQTYEQYF. The CDR3 DNA reads as TGTGCCAGCACGGGACAGACCTACGAGCAGTACTTC.

This clonotype has just a few counts. This sequence joins TRBV6-1 and TRBJ2-2; 13 bases map to TRBD2. The length of the CDR3 is 21 residues. The germline gives CDR1 MNHNS, CDR2 SASEGT. The trim removed 8 bases at V and 4 bases at J, leaving 22 bases unmatched. CDR3 sequence reads: CASAPPGESGGLAGSTGELFF. The CDR3, as DNA: TGTGCCAGCGCCCCCCCGGGGGAGAGTGGGGGACTAGCGGGAAGCACCGGGGAGCTGTTTTTT.

This clonotype was seen ten or more times. This sequence joins TRBV6-1 and TRBJ2-7, with 8 positions matching TRBD2. CDR3 size: 16 residues. Looked up from germline, CDR1 is MNHNS and CDR2 is SASEGT. V dropped 8 bases and J dropped 0; count of bases not matched to a gene: 12. The CDR3 nucleotides are TGTGCCAGCTCCCGCCGGGGGGGCCTTACCTCCTACGAGCAGTACTTC. Translating gives CASSRRGGLTSYEQYF.

On this clonotype itself: This may be a read error: a much more frequent sequence differs by one nucleotide. The rearrangement uses TRBV6-1 and TRBJ2-5, with 7 bases lining up with TRBD1. This CDR3 region has 12 residues. In germline, CDR1 is MNHNS, CDR2 SASEGT. The CDR3 sequence: CDSGRGQETQYF. For the CDR3, the DNA is TGTGACAGCGGCAGGGGGCAAGAGACCCAGTACTTC.

This clonotype was detected only a few times. This sequence may be a read error, since a much larger clone differs from it by one base. The chain couples TRBV7-6 to TRBJ1-6; D possibly corresponds to TRBD1 (5 bases). This CDR3 has 14 amino acids. Germline V gene sequence: CDR1 SGHVS, CDR2 FNYEAQ. This chain's CDR3 is CASGLADRTSPLHF. For the CDR3, the DNA is TGTGCCAGCGGCTTGGCAGACAGAACTTCACCCCTCCACTTT.

The sample holds many counts of this clonotype. This rearrangement joins TRBV20-1 to TRBJ1-1; no clear D gene. Per the germline V gene, CDR1 is DFQATT and CDR2 is SNEGSKA (reference sequence). The CDR3 is 11 residues long. The germline V and J ends were trimmed by 6 bases and 5 bases, with 10 bases remaining between them. DNA for the CDR3: TGCAGTGCAGCGACTGTTACTGAAGCTTTCTTT. It encodes CSAATVTEAFF.

The genes are TRBV5-5 and TRBJ1-1; 7 nucleotides align to TRBD1. The length of the CDR3 is 14 residues. The germline gives CDR1 SGHKS, CDR2 YYEKEE (reference sequence). V was pared by 3 bases and J by 3 bases, with 5 bases of the junction left unmatched. The DNA for the CDR3 is TGTGCCAGCAGCTCGACAGGGAGGGACACTGAAGCTTTCTTT. Translating it yields CASSSTGRDTEAFF.

The chain has TRBV6-5 and TRBJ1-2; a weak D match, TRBD1 (6 bases). CDR1 is MNHEY and CDR2 is SVGAGI in the germline V gene. The CDR3 contains 16 residues. The V and J ends lost 2 bases and 2 bases respectively, with 15 bases between them. CDR3 in DNA: TGTGCCAGCAGTTACCGGGCGGGGGGCGCAAACTATGGCTACACCTTC. As protein: CASSYRAGGANYGYTF.

This clonotype came up a few times. The chain joins TRBV7-6 to TRBJ1-2; TRBD1 aligns across 8 bases. Looked up from germline, CDR1 is SGHVS and CDR2 is FNYEAQ. CDR3 size: 17 residues. V lost 5 bases to trimming and J lost 4 bases; unmatched junction nucleotides: 15. Here the CDR3 reads CASSQLGSDRGGYGYTF. The CDR3 region has the DNA TGTGCCAGCAGCCAACTAGGGTCCGACAGGGGAGGCTATGGCTACACCTTC.

The chain uses TRBV10-3 and TRBJ2-7; 11 nucleotides match TRBD2. This CDR3 region has 16 residues. Germline values: CDR1 ENHRY, CDR2 SYGVKD. With V trimmed by 6 bases and J by 2 bases, 9 bases remained unmatched. Here the CDR3 reads CAISGSGTSGAYEQYF. As DNA, the CDR3 is TGTGCCATCAGCGGATCCGGGACTAGCGGAGCCTACGAGCAGTACTTC.

This clonotype was observed a handful of times. The rearrangement joins TRBV18 to TRBJ2-5, with D perhaps TRBD1 or TRBD2 (6 bases each). V lost 5 bases to trimming and J lost 1 base, with 14 bases between them. Germline assignment: CDR1 KGHSH and CDR2 LQKENI. This CDR3 has 15 residues. CDR3 nucleotides: TGTGCCAGCTCATCGGAGGGACAACGCCAAGAGACCCAGTACTTC. This encodes CASSSEGQRQETQYF.

This clonotype was found many times. The chain has TRBV20-1 and TRBJ2-5, with 13 bases identical to TRBD2. J lost 5 bases, V lost 6 bases, and 6 bases had no gene match. The CDR3 runs to 14 residues. Per germline, CDR1 DFQATT and CDR2 SNEGSKA (reference sequence). CDR3 nucleotide sequence: TGCAGTGCAGTTAGGACTAGCGGGAGTGAGACCCAGTACTTC. Translation gives CSAVRTSGSETQYF.

On this clonotype: This may be a read error: a much more frequent sequence differs by one nucleotide. The conserved phenylalanine or tryptophan is not found at the CDR3 terminus, so this likely reflects a read error. The chain uses TRBV20-1 and TRBJ1-2; 7 positions match TRBD1. The CDR3 is 16 residues long. Germline CDR1 DFQATT, CDR2 SNEGSKA (reference sequence). Trimming cost V 5 bases and J 4 bases; bases outside gene matches: 16. DNA for the CDR3: TGCAGTGCTGGCCCCACAGGGGACGGAAACATCTATGGCTACACCCTC. This translates into CSAGPTGDGNIYGYTL.

This clonotype has a count of ten or more. This could be a read error, since a much larger clone is one nucleotide away. The chain has TRBV6-1 and TRBJ2-7, with no clear D. Germline CDR1 reads MNHNS; CDR2 reads SASEGT. Trimming shortened V by 3 bases and J by 3 bases, and 3 bases separated the two germline ends. This CDR3 comprises 11 residues. Here the CDR3 DNA reads TGTGCCAGCAGTGATATCTACGAGCAGTACTTC. This sequence encodes CASSDIYEQYF.

This clonotype was seen repeatedly, ten times or more. The V and J genes are TRBV15 and TRBJ1-2, with no clear D. CDR1 and CDR2 (germline): LNHNV, YYDKDF (reference sequence). This CDR3 is built from 13 residues. Trimming stripped 5 bases from V and 6 bases from J, with 13 bases between. In nucleotides, the CDR3 is TGTGCCACCAGCCGGACCGGCGAGGATGGCTACACCTTC. Protein product: CATSRTGEDGYTF. The full variable domain, completed using reference TRBV15 and TRBJ1-2, is DAMVIQNPRYQVTQFGKPVTLSCSQTLNHNVMYWYQQKSSQAPKLLFHYYDKDFNNEADTPDNFQSRRPNTSFCFLDIRSPGLGDTAMYLCATSRTGEDGYTFGSGTRLTVV.

This clonotype was recorded many times. The chain is built from TRBV15 and TRBJ1-1; D remains unclear. V lost 1 base and J 1 base, leaving 10 bases between the germline ends. This CDR3 is built from 15 residues. Germline V gene sequence: CDR1 LNHNV, CDR2 YYDKDF (reference sequence). The CDR3 bases are TGTGCCACCAGCAGAGTGGCAGGCCCGAACACTGAAGCTTTCTTT. Its translation: CATSRVAGPNTEAFF.

This clonotype was counted many times. The V gene is TRBV28, the J gene TRBJ1-1; weak D call: TRBD1 (6 bases). CDR3 size: 14 residues. V was trimmed by 5 bases and J by 0 bases, leaving 10 bases between them. Germline V gene lookup returns CDR1 MDHEN and CDR2 SYDVKM. CDR3 sequence (DNA): TGTGCCAGCAGTCCAGGGGCCTTGAACACTGAAGCTTTCTTT. It translates to CASSPGALNTEAFF.

This clonotype was counted ten times or more. The chain carries TRBV6-1 and TRBJ2-7; no clear D gene. CDR1 is MNHNS and CDR2 is SASEGT in the germline V gene. Trimming took 6 bases from V and 2 from J, leaving 5 bases between them. This CDR3 comprises 11 residues. The CDR3 nucleotides are TGTGCCAGCAGGATGGCCTACGAGCAGTACTTC. It is translated as CASRMAYEQYF.

This clonotype showed up many times. The chain couples TRBV2 to TRBJ2-7, with TRBD2 matching over 12 bases. V was clipped by 7 bases and J by 3 bases; unmatched bases: 1. The CDR3 runs 13 residues. Germline V gene lookup returns CDR1 SNHLY and CDR2 FYNNEI. The CDR3: CASTSGRDYEQYF. The CDR3, as DNA: TGTGCCAGCACTAGCGGGAGGGACTACGAGCAGTACTTC.

The rearrangement uses TRBV20-1 and TRBJ2-7, with D perhaps matching TRBD2 (5 bases). Germline V gives CDR1 DFQATT, CDR2 SNEGSKA (reference sequence). The V gene lost 5 bases and the J gene lost 2 bases, with 10 bases spanning the gap. CDR3 length equals 12 residues. The CDR3 loop reads CSAARDTYEQYF. CDR3 DNA sequence: TGCAGTGCTGCCCGGGATACCTACGAGCAGTACTTC.

This clonotype was seen at least ten times. The chain combines TRBV6-5 with TRBJ2-5, with a tentative D call TRBD2 (5 bases). CDR1 and CDR2 (germline): MNHEY, SVGAGI. With 2 bases removed from V and 5 bases from J, the gap between germline ends came to 12 bases. This CDR3 comprises 14 residues. The CDR3: CASSYGGGEETQYF. CDR3 coding DNA: TGTGCCAGCAGTTACGGCGGTGGGGAGGAGACCCAGTACTTC.

This clonotype was detected ten times or more. The chain has TRBV2 and TRBJ2-5; weak D call: TRBD2 (5 bases). With 6 bases removed from V and 2 bases from J, the gap between germline ends came to 10 bases. This CDR3 comprises 13 residues. Germline CDR1 reads SNHLY; CDR2 reads FYNNEI. CDR3 nucleotide sequence: TGTGCCAGCAGGCGGACTTTTCAAGAGACCCAGTACTTC. Protein sequence: CASRRTFQETQYF.

This clonotype was recorded many times. For the CDR3, the DNA is TGTGCCAGCAGTTTAGCGCTCCGGACAGGGTACTATGGCTACACCTTC. As protein: CASSLALRTGYYGYTF. The V gene is TRBV12-3 or TRBV12-4, the J gene TRBJ1-2; 8 bases map to TRBD1. The CDR3 covers 16 residues. Trimming cost V 0 bases and J 3 bases; bases outside gene matches: 6.

This sequence joins TRBV3-1 and TRBJ2-5, with TRBD2 matching over 15 bases. CDR1 is LGHDT, CDR2 YNNKEL, per germline (reference sequence). J lost 5 bases, V lost 2 bases, and 9 bases had no gene match. The CDR3 has 18 amino acids. In DNA, the CDR3 is TGTGCCAGCAGCCAACCCGGGACTAGCGGGAGGAGAGAGGAGACCCAGTACTTC. This sequence encodes CASSQPGTSGRREETQYF.

The chain joins TRBV3-1 to TRBJ2-6; TRBD1 might be the D (5 bases). V was shortened by 0 bases and J by 0 bases, with 15 bases between the two germline ends. Germline CDR1 reads LGHDT; CDR2 reads YNNKEL (reference sequence). The CDR3 length is 19 residues. CDR3 sequence: CASSQDVGVTSSGANVLTF. CDR3 coding DNA: TGTGCCAGCAGCCAAGATGTAGGGGTCACCTCCTCTGGGGCCAACGTCCTGACTTTC.

Concerning this clonotype: This may stem from a read error, because a much larger clone lies one nucleotide away. V gene TRBV3-2 combines with J gene TRBJ2-5; whether TRBD1, the table's D call, matches the DNA was not checked. TRBV3-2 is recorded as a pseudogene. The CDR3 covers 17 residues. CDR3 nucleotides: TGTGCCAGCGGCTTCGGTCCGGACAGGGCGTACCAAGAGACCCAGTACTTC. As protein: CASGFGPDRAYQETQYF.

This clonotype appeared a few times. The genes are TRBV7-8 and TRBJ2-2; D perhaps matches TRBD1 (6 bases). The germline V and J ends were trimmed by 5 bases and 4 bases, with 17 bases remaining between them. The CDR3 loop spans 16 amino acids. In germline, CDR1 is SGHVS, CDR2 FQNEAQ. The CDR3 here is CASSPPGVYITGELFF. The DNA of the CDR3 is TGTGCCAGCAGCCCTCCAGGGGTATATATCACCGGGGAGCTGTTTTTT.

The chain employs TRBV5-1 and TRBJ2-3, with D maybe TRBD2 (6 bases). V was cut by 4 bases and J by 4 bases, with 13 bases left in between. Germline lookup yields CDR1 SGHRS and CDR2 YFSETQ. The CDR3 has 14 residues. CDR3 coding DNA: TGCGCCAGCAGCCCGGCGGGAAGTTCAGATACGCAGTATTTT. Its translation is CASSPAGSSDTQYF.

This clonotype has only a few counts. This sequence joins TRBV13 and TRBJ2-7; no definite D call. Germline CDR1 is PRHDT and CDR2 is FYEKMQ (reference sequence). This CDR3 region has 14 residues. Trimming removed 0 bases from V and 2 bases from J, with 8 bases in between. CDR3 protein: CASSLGRATYEQYF. The CDR3 nucleotides are TGTGCCAGCAGCTTAGGACGGGCCACCTACGAGCAGTACTTC.

V and J are TRBV3-1 and TRBJ1-3, with TRBD1 as a possible D gene (5 bases). CDR3 length: 17 residues. With 1 base removed from V and 4 bases from J, the gap between germline ends came to 17 bases. CDR1 and CDR2 (germline): LGHDT, YNNKEL (reference sequence). The CDR3 region has the DNA TGTGCCAGCAGCCAAGGACCTCCGGGACCGGGAGGAAACACCATATATTTT. Protein sequence: CASSQGPPGPGGNTIYF.